These 32 T cell receptor beta chains originate from one sample sequenced in a study of post-analysis software for immune sequencing data. Antigens of these TCRs are unknown. TCR beta cDNA libraries included unique molecular identifiers. TCRdb reanalysed the PCR reads using MiXCR and keeps one entry per CDR3 protein. The sample has fewer than 550,000 distinct CDR3 sequences; roughly 34% are singletons. Points from the study as a whole: In patients, about five TRBV segments were more frequent than in controls, with TRBV5-6, TRBV5-1 and TRBV20-1 among them.

Sequencing was done on a sample of blood. The receptors come from a girl aged 2-17 years with multiple sclerosis.

This clonotype was detected a few times. V and J are TRBV25-1 and TRBJ2-6; no clear D gene. Trimming removed 3 bases at V and 3 bases at J, with 9 bases between. The V gene's germline CDR1 is MGHDK and CDR2 SYGVNS. The CDR3 is made up of 15 amino acids. The CDR3 sequence is CASSDLGIGANVLTF. DNA for the CDR3: TGTGCCAGCAGTGATTTGGGGATTGGGGCCAACGTCCTGACTTTC. Based on the CDR3 plus reference TRBV25-1 and TRBJ2-6, the full variable domain is EADIYQTPRYLVIGTGKKITLECSQTMGHDKMYWYQQDPGMELHLIHYSYGVNSTEKGDLSSESTVSRIRTEHFPLTLESARPSHTSQYLCASSDLGIGANVLTFGAGSRLTVL.

The V call is TRBV20-1, the J call TRBJ2-1, with 8 bases matching TRBD2. Germline CDR1 and CDR2: DFQATT and SNEGSKA (reference sequence). V gave up 6 bases and J gave up 4 bases; unmatched junction bases: 8. The CDR3 has 14 amino acids. The CDR3 DNA is TGCAGTGCGAGCCCGGGGGGGGTGTACAATGAGCAGTTCTTC. This translates into CSASPGGVYNEQFF.

There are a few counts of this clonotype. V is TRBV20-1 and J is TRBJ2-3; D call uncertain. Germline V gene lookup returns CDR1 DFQATT and CDR2 SNEGSKA (reference sequence). V was trimmed by 7 bases and J by 3 bases, leaving 11 bases between them. This CDR3 region has 12 residues. The CDR3 DNA sequence: TGCAGTGGCCGGACGTTAACAGATACGCAGTATTTT. Its translation is CSGRTLTDTQYF.

This clonotype was seen once. The chain joins TRBV5-1 to TRBJ1-4; TRBD1 might be the D (5 bases). V was cut by 7 bases and J by 7 bases, with 14 bases left in between. CDR3 length: 13 residues. Per germline, CDR1 SGHRS and CDR2 YFSETQ. This CDR3 reads CASGEQGGEKLFF. The CDR3 DNA reads TGCGCCAGCGGAGAGCAGGGAGGTGAAAAACTGTTTTTT.

The rearrangement joins TRBV11-3 to TRBJ2-1, with 10 bases that match TRBD2. V lost 1 base to trimming and J lost 0 bases; unmatched junction nucleotides: 9. Germline CDR1 reads SGHNT; CDR2 reads YENEEA. The CDR3 spans 19 residues. CDR3 nucleotide sequence: TGTGCCAGCAGCTTAGGGGTTAGCGGGGGGCCCGCCTCCTACAATGAGCAGTTCTTC. This sequence encodes CASSLGVSGGPASYNEQFF.

The sample holds a few counts of this clonotype. The chain recombines TRBV12-3 or TRBV12-4 with TRBJ2-7, with a weak D call TRBD2 (6 bases). This CDR3 region has 13 residues. The V and J ends lost 6 bases and 0 bases respectively, with 9 bases between them. CDR3 DNA: TGTGCCAGCAGCGGGAGCATCTCCTACGAGCAGTACTTC. Protein: CASSGSISYEQYF.

This clonotype appeared a few times. The rearrangement uses TRBV6-1 and TRBJ2-3, with a weak D call TRBD2 (5 bases). In germline, CDR1 is MNHNS, CDR2 SASEGT. The length of the CDR3 is 14 residues. The V end was cut by 7 bases, the J end by 1 base, with 12 bases between. As DNA, the CDR3 is TGTGCCAGCAAAGAACTAGAGGGCACAGATACGCAGTATTTT. It codes for CASKELEGTDTQYF.

V gene TRBV5-8 combines with J gene TRBJ1-2, with 8 bases that match TRBD1. Germline-derived CDR1 and CDR2 are SGHTS and YDEGEE. This CDR3 comprises 13 residues. The junction had 3 bases not matched to a gene; V was cut back by 4 bases and J by 4 bases. The CDR3 protein is CASSLDRAYGYTF. In nucleotides, the CDR3 is TGTGCCAGCAGCCTGGACAGGGCCTATGGCTACACCTTC.

This clonotype has a count of ten or more. CDR3 sequence (DNA): TGTGCCAGCAGCTTAGAATCAGGCGGGCCTATCACAGATACGCAGTATTTT. Its protein is CASSLESGGPITDTQYF. V is TRBV7-2 and J is TRBJ2-3, with D maybe TRBD2 (5 bases). This CDR3 region has 17 residues. Between the trimmed V and J ends, which lost 1 base and 2 bases, there was a span of 16 bases. Germline loops: CDR1 SGHTA, CDR2 FQGNSA.

The CDR3 spells CASSSTNSNQPQHF. CDR3 DNA sequence: TGTGCCAGCAGTAGTACGAATAGCAATCAGCCCCAGCATTTT. V gene TRBV12-3 or TRBV12-4 combines with J gene TRBJ1-5; no clear D. Trimming left V 5 bases short and J 0 bases short, with 8 bases between. The CDR3 has 14 residues.

In its sample, this clonotype was seen a few times. J is TRBJ2-3 and V is TRBV5-1, with D uncertain. Trimming removed 0 bases at V and 2 bases at J, with 10 bases between. This CDR3 is 15 amino acids long. Germline CDR1 and CDR2: SGHRS and YFSETQ. Here the CDR3 reads CASSLEAGYTDTQYF. In nucleotides, the CDR3 is TGCGCCAGCAGCTTGGAGGCCGGATACACAGATACGCAGTATTTT.

This clonotype was counted only a few times. V gene TRBV5-1 combines with J gene TRBJ2-5; 11 bases agree with TRBD2. Unmatched junction bases numbered 11, after V lost 2 bases and J lost 5 bases. CDR1 SGHRS and CDR2 YFSETQ come from the germline V gene. The CDR3 totals 17 residues. In DNA, the CDR3 is TGCGCCAGCAGCTTAAGTTTTAGCGGGGGGGCTCACGAGACCCAGTACTTC. Its protein product is CASSLSFSGGAHETQYF.

This clonotype showed up just a few times. The chain couples TRBV7-2 to TRBJ2-7; D is perhaps TRBD1 or TRBD2 (5 bases each). The V end lost 4 bases, the J end lost 1 base, and 14 bases lay between the germline ends. This CDR3 is built from 15 residues. Germline CDR1 reads SGHTA; CDR2 reads FQGNSA. CDR3 nucleotide sequence: TGTGCCAGCAGCTGGCCGGGACGTGGGTCCTACGAGCAGTACTTC. Amino acids: CASSWPGRGSYEQYF.

This clonotype was picked up a small number of times. The chain is built from TRBV7-9 and TRBJ1-1, with D maybe TRBD1 (6 bases). This CDR3 is built from 13 residues. V was shortened by 5 bases and J by 6 bases, with 13 bases between the two germline ends. Germline lookup yields CDR1 SEHNR and CDR2 FQNEAQ (reference sequence). The CDR3 nucleotides are TGTGCCAGCAGCCTCCCGGGGGCGGCTGAAGCTTTCTTT. Amino acid sequence: CASSLPGAAEAFF.

The chain combines TRBV20-1 with TRBJ2-5; D is undetermined. Judging by the DNA end, TRBJ2-7 fits better; the J call may be wrong. CDR1 is DFQATT, CDR2 SNEGSKA, per germline (reference sequence). The CDR3 contains 15 residues. The CDR3 DNA sequence: TGCAGTGCTGGTAGCCTCCGGGCCATAAATTACGAGCAGTACTTC. It is translated as CSAGSLRAINYEQYF.

This clonotype has ten or more counts. The rearrangement uses TRBV29-1 and TRBJ2-3; 7 bases map to TRBD1. This CDR3 spans 14 amino acids. Germline values: CDR1 SQVTM, CDR2 ANQGSEA. Trimming took 4 bases from V and 0 from J; bases not matched to a gene: 4. The CDR3 here is CSVGRQGSTDTQYF. The DNA for the CDR3 is TGCAGCGTTGGTCGACAGGGAAGCACAGATACGCAGTATTTT.

J is TRBJ2-1 and V is TRBV20-1, with D maybe TRBD1 (5 bases). The V and J ends lost 3 bases and 3 bases respectively, with 9 bases between them. CDR1 and CDR2 from the germline V gene are DFQATT and SNEGSKA (reference sequence). The CDR3 totals 13 residues. The CDR3 bases are TGCAGTGCTAGTCTCCAGGGCTACAATGAGCAGTTCTTC. It yields the protein CSASLQGYNEQFF.

This clonotype was observed a handful of times. The chain is built from TRBV5-1 and TRBJ2-7, with a weak D call TRBD2 (6 bases). Germline values: CDR1 SGHRS, CDR2 YFSETQ. Trimming left V 10 bases short and J 0 bases short, with 14 bases between. The CDR3 loop spans 13 amino acids. The CDR3 reads CAAYRGSSYEQYF. DNA for the CDR3: TGCGCCGCCTACCGGGGGAGCTCCTACGAGCAGTACTTC.

This clonotype was recorded a few times. The chain recombines TRBV15 with TRBJ1-4; perhaps TRBD1 as D (6 bases). The length of the CDR3 is 13 residues. In germline, CDR1 is LNHNV, CDR2 YYDKDF (reference sequence). V was trimmed by 5 bases and J by 10 bases, leaving 14 bases between them. The CDR3 reads CATSPPGARKLFF. CDR3 coding DNA: TGTGCCACCAGCCCTCCGGGGGCAAGAAAACTGTTTTTT.

The CDR3 loop is CASSLDGTKNIQYF. CDR3 nucleotides: TGCGCCAGCAGCTTGGACGGAACAAAAAACATTCAGTACTTC. The chain links TRBV5-1 to TRBJ2-4; D is unclear. The germline CDR1 and CDR2 sequences are SGHRS and YFSETQ. The V and J ends lost 0 bases and 4 bases respectively, with 8 bases between them. CDR3 length: 14 residues.

In this sample, this clonotype turned up a few times. V gene TRBV5-1 combines with J gene TRBJ2-1; D perhaps matches TRBD1 (6 bases). This CDR3 is 11 amino acids long. Trimming removed 4 bases from V and 10 bases from J, with 9 bases in between. Germline CDR1 SGHRS, CDR2 YFSETQ. The CDR3 sequence: CASSPGTEQFF. CDR3 DNA: TGCGCCAGCAGCCCTGGGACAGAGCAGTTCTTC. Filled out from reference TRBV5-1 and TRBJ2-1, the complete variable domain reads KAGVTQTPRYLIKTRGQQVTLSCSPISGHRSVSWYQQTPGQGLQFLFEYFSETQRNKGNFPGRFSGRQFSNSRSEMNVSTLELGDSALYLCASSPGTEQFFGPGTRLTVL.

The gene calls are TRBV10-2 and TRBJ2-3; the D call may be TRBD1 or TRBD2 (5 bases each). This CDR3 contains 15 residues. Trimming cost V 6 bases and J 2 bases, with 15 bases left between them. The V gene's germline CDR1 is WSHSY and CDR2 SAAADI. The CDR3 spells CASRGRGPFTDTQYF. The CDR3 nucleotides are TGCGCCAGCAGGGGCCGGGGACCCTTCACAGATACGCAGTATTTT.

The rearrangement links TRBV7-9 to TRBJ2-5, with 8 nucleotides matching TRBD1. Trimming removed 4 bases from V and 4 bases from J; junction bases left unmatched: 8. CDR1 is SEHNR, CDR2 FQNEAQ, per germline (reference sequence). The CDR3 is 15 residues long. CDR3 sequence (DNA): TGTGCCAGCAGCTCGACAGGGGCGACGAGAGAGACCCAGTACTTC. Its translation: CASSSTGATRETQYF.

The table lists this clonotype with a count of one. The chain employs TRBV24-1 and TRBJ1-1; D uncertain. Trimming removed 5 bases at V and 7 bases at J, with 13 bases between. CDR1 and CDR2 (germline): KGHDR, SFDVKD. There are 13 residues in the CDR3. DNA for the CDR3: TGTGCCACCAGTGCCCACGGTCAGGTTGAAGCTTTCTTT. Translation gives CATSAHGQVEAFF.

This clonotype was seen a few times. This chain links TRBV11-2 with TRBJ2-3; 9 nucleotides agree with TRBD2. The CDR3 extends over 16 amino acids. The junction had 10 bases not matched to a gene; V was cut back by 2 bases and J by 7 bases. Germline V gene sequence: CDR1 SGHAT, CDR2 FQNNGV. CDR3 DNA: TGTGCCAGCAGCTTACGGCGCGGGGGGGCCGAAAATACGCAGTATTTT. Encoded protein: CASSLRRGGAENTQYF.

This clonotype appeared a few times. V usage is TRBV3-1 and J usage is TRBJ2-5, with 8 bases that match TRBD1. Unmatched junction bases numbered 12, after V lost 1 base and J lost 11 bases. The CDR3 sequence is 15 residues long. The germline gives CDR1 LGHDT, CDR2 YNNKEL (reference sequence). Written as DNA, the CDR3 is TGTGCCAGCAGCCAAGGGCCCCAGGGGGCGCGTGAGCAGTACTTC. Protein product: CASSQGPQGAREQYF.

The chain carries TRBV12-3 or TRBV12-4 and TRBJ2-1, with 8 bases fitting TRBD2. V gave up 3 bases and J gave up 7 bases; unmatched junction bases: 8. The CDR3 extends over 15 amino acids. The CDR3 region is CASSFSSGGYNEQFF. In DNA form, the CDR3 reads TGTGCCAGCAGTTTCTCGAGCGGGGGATATAATGAGCAGTTCTTC.

The chain links TRBV20-1 to TRBJ2-5; D might be TRBD2 (6 bases). Germline CDR1 DFQATT, CDR2 SNEGSKA (reference sequence). Trimming took 0 bases from V and 5 from J, leaving 13 bases between them. This CDR3 has 14 residues. DNA of the CDR3: TGCAGTGCTAGAGATCCCCTAGCGTGGGAGACCCAGTACTTC. Translating it yields CSARDPLAWETQYF.

This clonotype was seen more than once but under ten times. This chain links TRBV7-8 with TRBJ2-7, with 10 bases fitting TRBD1. There are 14 residues in the CDR3. Germline loops: CDR1 SGHVS, CDR2 FQNEAQ. After removal of 5 bases from V and 6 bases from J, the junction contained 7 bases not matched to a gene. The CDR3 sequence: CASSPGTGAFEQYF. DNA for the CDR3: TGTGCCAGCAGCCCAGGGACAGGGGCGTTCGAGCAGTACTTC. Filled out from reference TRBV7-8 and TRBJ2-7, the complete variable domain reads GAGVSQSPRYKVAKRGQDVALRCDPISGHVSLFWYQQALGQGPEFLTYFQNEAQLDKSGLPSDRFFAERPEGSVSTLKIQRTQQEDSAVYLCASSPGTGAFEQYFGPGTRLTVT.

The gene calls are TRBV5-1 and TRBJ1-1; 12 bases map to TRBD1. CDR3 length: 16 residues. Trimming took 4 bases from V and 1 from J; bases not matched to a gene: 5. The germline V gene has CDR1 SGHRS and CDR2 YFSETQ. The CDR3 loop is CASSEGTGGPNTEAFF. The CDR3 DNA sequence: TGCGCCAGCAGCGAGGGGACAGGGGGCCCGAACACTGAAGCTTTCTTT.

The J gene is TRBJ1-1, the V gene TRBV7-9; the match to TRBD1 covers 10 bases. Germline loops: CDR1 SEHNR, CDR2 FQNEAQ (reference sequence). V lost 3 bases to trimming and J lost 7 bases; unmatched junction nucleotides: 8. CDR3 length: 15 residues. This CDR3 is CASSLTGGMEGEAFF. In DNA form, the CDR3 reads TGTGCCAGCAGCTTGACAGGGGGCATGGAGGGTGAAGCTTTCTTT.

The table lists this clonotype with a few counts. V is TRBV5-6 and J is TRBJ2-2; the D is unclear. Between the trimmed V and J ends, which lost 1 base and 11 bases, there was a span of 9 bases. The CDR3 runs 12 residues. Germline-derived CDR1 and CDR2 are SGHDT and YYEEEE. In DNA form, the CDR3 reads TGTGCCAGCAGCTTGTCCGGGTCTGAGCTGTTTTTT. It translates to CASSLSGSELFF.